This record looks at one T cell receptor (beta chain) sequence and its context. Its antigen is as yet unknown. Addition of a universal primer site occurred through template switching, and cDNA carried unique molecular identifiers. MiXCR, run by TCRdb on the 5' RACE reads, gives a single entry per CDR3 protein. The sample gives some 1,600,000 distinct CDR3 sequences, more than 30% of which show up once; over 0.25% is in the top ten. The data were obtained in a study of identical twins. Everyone who gave samples was a healthy Caucasian. Germline loops: CDR1 DFQATT, CDR2 SNEGSKA (reference sequence). The CDR3 contains 14 residues. Trimming removed 1 base at V and 7 bases at J, with 14 bases between. Study-wide findings and caveats: Twin-shared out-of-frame alpha sequences showed excess low generation probability. Twins showed weaker excess sharing in their beta out-of-frame sequences.

The receptor was derived from a newborn girl in good health. The chain carries TRBV20-1 and TRBJ1-5, with no clear D. Input material: cord blood. This CDR3 reads CSARAYTQRQPQHF. CDR3 in DNA: TGCAGTGCTAGAGCGTACACCCAGAGACAGCCCCAGCATTTT.